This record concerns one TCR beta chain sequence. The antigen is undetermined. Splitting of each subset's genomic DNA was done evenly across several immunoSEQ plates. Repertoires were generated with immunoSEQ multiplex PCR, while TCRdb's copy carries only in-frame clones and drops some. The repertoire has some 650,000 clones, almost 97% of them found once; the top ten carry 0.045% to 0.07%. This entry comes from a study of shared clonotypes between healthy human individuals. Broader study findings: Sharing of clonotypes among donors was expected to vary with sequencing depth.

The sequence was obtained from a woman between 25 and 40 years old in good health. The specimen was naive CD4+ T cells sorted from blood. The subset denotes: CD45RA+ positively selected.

The DNA for the CDR3 is TGTGCCAGCAGTAATTGGACTGGGATGAACACTGAAGCTTTCTTT. Residues: CASSNWTGMNTEAFF. V gene TRBV28 combines with J gene TRBJ1-1; D gene uncertain. Germline CDR1 reads MDHEN; CDR2 reads SYDVKM. Trimming took 5 bases from V and 0 from J, leaving 13 bases between them. This CDR3 is 15 amino acids long. The full variable domain, in which reference TRBV28 and TRBJ1-1 provide the parts outside the CDR3, is DVKVTQSSRYLVKRTGEKVFLECVQDMDHENMFWYRQDPGLGLRLIYFSYDVKMKEKGDIPEGYSVSREKKERFSLILESASTNQTSMYLCASSNWTGMNTEAFFGQGTRLTVV.